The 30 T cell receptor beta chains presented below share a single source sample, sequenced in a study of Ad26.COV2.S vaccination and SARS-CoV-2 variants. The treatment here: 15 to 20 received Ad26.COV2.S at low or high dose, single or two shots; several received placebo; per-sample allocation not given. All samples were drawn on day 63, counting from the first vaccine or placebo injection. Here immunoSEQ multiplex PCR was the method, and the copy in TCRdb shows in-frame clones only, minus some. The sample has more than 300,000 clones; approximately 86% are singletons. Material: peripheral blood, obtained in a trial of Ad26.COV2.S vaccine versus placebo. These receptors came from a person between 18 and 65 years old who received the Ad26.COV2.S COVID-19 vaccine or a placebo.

CDR3 in DNA: TGTGCCAGCAGCTTACTCGACAGGGGCAGGGGTGAGCAGTACTTC. Its translation: CASSLLDRGRGEQYF. The V gene is TRBV7-9, the J gene TRBJ2-7; 8 bases are a match to TRBD1. The CDR3 spans 15 residues. Trimming at V came to 2 bases and at J to 7 bases, leaving 10 bases not matched to a gene. Germline-derived CDR1 and CDR2 are SEHNR and FQNEAQ (reference sequence).

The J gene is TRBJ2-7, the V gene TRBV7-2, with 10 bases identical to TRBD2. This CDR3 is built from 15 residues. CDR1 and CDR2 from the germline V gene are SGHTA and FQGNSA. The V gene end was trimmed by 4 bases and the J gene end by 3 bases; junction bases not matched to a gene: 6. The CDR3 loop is CASSSQRGGSYEQYF. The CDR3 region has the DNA TGTGCCAGCAGCTCTCAGCGGGGGGGCAGCTACGAGCAGTACTTC.

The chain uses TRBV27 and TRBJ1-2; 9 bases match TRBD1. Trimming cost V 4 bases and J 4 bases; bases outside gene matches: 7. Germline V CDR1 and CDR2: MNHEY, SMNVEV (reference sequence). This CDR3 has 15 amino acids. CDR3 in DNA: TGTGCCAGCAGTTCACCGGGACAGGGCTTCTATGGCTACACCTTC. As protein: CASSSPGQGFYGYTF.

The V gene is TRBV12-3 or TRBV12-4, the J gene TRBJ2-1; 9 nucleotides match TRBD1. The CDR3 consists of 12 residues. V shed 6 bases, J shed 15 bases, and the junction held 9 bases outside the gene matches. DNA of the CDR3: TGTGCCAGCAGCACCGGGACAGGGTCACCGTTCTTC. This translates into CASSTGTGSPFF.

Here the CDR3 DNA reads TGTGCCAGCAGCCTGACTAGCGGGAGACCTACAGATACGCAGTATTTT. Amino acids: CASSLTSGRPTDTQYF. The rearrangement joins TRBV5-4 to TRBJ2-3, with 12 bases lining up with TRBD2. Trimming removed 4 bases from V and 3 bases from J; junction bases left unmatched: 6. Germline lookup yields CDR1 SGHNT and CDR2 YYREEE (reference sequence). The CDR3 consists of 16 residues.

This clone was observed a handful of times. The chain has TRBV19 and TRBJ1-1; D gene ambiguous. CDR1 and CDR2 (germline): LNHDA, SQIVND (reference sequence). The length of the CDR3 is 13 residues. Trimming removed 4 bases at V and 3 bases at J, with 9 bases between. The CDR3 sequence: CASSTRTYTEAFF. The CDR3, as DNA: TGTGCCAGTAGTACACGGACGTACACTGAAGCTTTCTTT.

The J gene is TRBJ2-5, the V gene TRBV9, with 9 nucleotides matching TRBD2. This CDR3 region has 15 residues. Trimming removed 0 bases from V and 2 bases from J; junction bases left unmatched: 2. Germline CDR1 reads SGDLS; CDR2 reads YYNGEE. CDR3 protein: CASSVGTSEQETQYF. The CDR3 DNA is TGTGCCAGCAGCGTAGGGACTAGCGAGCAAGAGACCCAGTACTTC.

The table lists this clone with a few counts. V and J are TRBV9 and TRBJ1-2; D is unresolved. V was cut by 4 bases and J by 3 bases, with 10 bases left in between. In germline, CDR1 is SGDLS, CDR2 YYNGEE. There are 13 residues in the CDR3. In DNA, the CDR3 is TGTGCCAGCAGCCCGGAGCAAGACTATGGCTACACCTTC. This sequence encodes CASSPEQDYGYTF.

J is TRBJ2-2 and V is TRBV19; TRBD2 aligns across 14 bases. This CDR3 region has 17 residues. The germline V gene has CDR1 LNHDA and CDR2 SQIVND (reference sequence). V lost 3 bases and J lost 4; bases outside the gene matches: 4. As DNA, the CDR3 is TGTGCCAGTAGTATGTGGACTAGCGGGGGGTTCACCGGGGAGCTGTTTTTT. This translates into CASSMWTSGGFTGELFF.

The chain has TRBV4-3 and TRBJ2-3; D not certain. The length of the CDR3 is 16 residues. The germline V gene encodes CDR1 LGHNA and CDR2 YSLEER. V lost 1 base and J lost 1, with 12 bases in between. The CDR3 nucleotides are TGCGCCAGCAGCCAAGCCCTTACAAGAGGCACAGATACGCAGTATTTT. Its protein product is CASSQALTRGTDTQYF.

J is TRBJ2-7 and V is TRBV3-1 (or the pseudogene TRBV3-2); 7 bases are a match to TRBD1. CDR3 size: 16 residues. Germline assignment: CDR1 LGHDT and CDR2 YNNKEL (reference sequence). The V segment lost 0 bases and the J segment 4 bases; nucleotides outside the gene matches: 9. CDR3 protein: CASSQDLRGLGYEQYF. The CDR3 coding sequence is TGTGCCAGCAGCCAAGATTTAAGGGGGCTGGGATACGAGCAGTACTTC.

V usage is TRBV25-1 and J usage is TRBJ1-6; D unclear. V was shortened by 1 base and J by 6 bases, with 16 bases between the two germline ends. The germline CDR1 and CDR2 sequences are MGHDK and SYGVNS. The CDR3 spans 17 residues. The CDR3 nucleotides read TGTGCCAGCAGTGAATTTAAGGATGCGATGGGTAATTCACCCCTCCACTTT. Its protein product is CASSEFKDAMGNSPLHF.

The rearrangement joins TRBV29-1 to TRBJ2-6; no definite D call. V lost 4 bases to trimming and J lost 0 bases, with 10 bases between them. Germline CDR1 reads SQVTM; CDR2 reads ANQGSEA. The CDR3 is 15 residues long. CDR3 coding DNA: TGCAGCGTTGTGGGCAGCAGCTCTGGGGCCAACGTCCTGACTTTC. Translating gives CSVVGSSSGANVLTF.

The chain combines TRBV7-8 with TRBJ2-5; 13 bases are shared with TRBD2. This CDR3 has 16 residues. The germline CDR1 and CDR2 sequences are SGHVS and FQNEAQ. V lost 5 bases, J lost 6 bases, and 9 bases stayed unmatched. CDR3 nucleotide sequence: TGTGCCAGCAGCCCCCGACTAGCGGGGGGACCCAAGACCCAGTACTTC. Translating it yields CASSPRLAGGPKTQYF.

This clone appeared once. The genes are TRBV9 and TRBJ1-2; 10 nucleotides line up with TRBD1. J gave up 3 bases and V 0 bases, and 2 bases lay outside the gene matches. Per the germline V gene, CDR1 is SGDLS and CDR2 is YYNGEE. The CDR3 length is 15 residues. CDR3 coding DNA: TGTGCCAGCAGCGTAGGGACAGGGGGGGACTATGGCTACACCTTC. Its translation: CASSVGTGGDYGYTF. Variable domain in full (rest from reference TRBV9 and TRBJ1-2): DSGVTQTPKHLITATGQRVTLRCSPRSGDLSVYWYQQSLDQGLQFLIQYYNGEERAKGNILERFSAQQFPDLHSELNLSSLELGDSALYFCASSVGTGGDYGYTFGSGTRLTVV.

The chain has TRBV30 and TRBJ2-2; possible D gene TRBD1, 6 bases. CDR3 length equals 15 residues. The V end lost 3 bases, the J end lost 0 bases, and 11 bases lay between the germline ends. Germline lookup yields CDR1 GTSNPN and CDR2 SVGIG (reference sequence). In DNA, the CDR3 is TGTGCCTGGAGATCAGGGGCTCCGAACACCGGGGAGCTGTTTTTT. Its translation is CAWRSGAPNTGELFF.

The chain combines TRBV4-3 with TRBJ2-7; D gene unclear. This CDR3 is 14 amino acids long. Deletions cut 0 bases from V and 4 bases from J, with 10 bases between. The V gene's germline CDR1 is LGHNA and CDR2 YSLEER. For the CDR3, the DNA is TGCGCCAGCAGCCAAGATCTGGCCATATACGAGCAGTACTTC. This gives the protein CASSQDLAIYEQYF.

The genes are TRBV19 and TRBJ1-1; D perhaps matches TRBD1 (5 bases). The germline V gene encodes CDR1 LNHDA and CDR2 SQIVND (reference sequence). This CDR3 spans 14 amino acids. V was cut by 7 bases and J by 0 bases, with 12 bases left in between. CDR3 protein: CASIHRTMNTEAFF. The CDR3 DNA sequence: TGTGCCAGTATCCACAGGACTATGAACACTGAAGCTTTCTTT.

The CDR3 region has the DNA TGTGCCAGCAGTTCCCGACCAGACAGGGCTGAAGCTTTCTTT. Translation: CASSSRPDRAEAFF. The chain joins TRBV6-2 or TRBV6-3 to TRBJ1-1, with 7 bases identical to TRBD1. J lost 6 bases, V lost 4 bases, and 8 bases had no gene match. This CDR3 comprises 14 residues. Germline loops: CDR1 MNHEY, CDR2 SVGEGT.

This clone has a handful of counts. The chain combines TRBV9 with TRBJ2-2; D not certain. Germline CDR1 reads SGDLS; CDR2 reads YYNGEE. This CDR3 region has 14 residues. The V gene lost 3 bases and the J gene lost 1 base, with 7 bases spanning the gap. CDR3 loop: CASSALVNTGELFF. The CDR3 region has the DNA TGTGCCAGCAGCGCCCTAGTGAACACCGGGGAGCTGTTTTTT. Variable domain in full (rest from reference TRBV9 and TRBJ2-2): DSGVTQTPKHLITATGQRVTLRCSPRSGDLSVYWYQQSLDQGLQFLIQYYNGEERAKGNILERFSAQQFPDLHSELNLSSLELGDSALYFCASSALVNTGELFFGEGSRLTVL.

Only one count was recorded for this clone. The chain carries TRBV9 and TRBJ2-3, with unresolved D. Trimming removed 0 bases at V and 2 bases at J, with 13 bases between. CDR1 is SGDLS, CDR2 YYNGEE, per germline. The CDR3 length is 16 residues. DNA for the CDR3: TGTGCCAGCAGCGTAGGGGGTGGGATATCCACAGATACGCAGTATTTT. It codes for CASSVGGGISTDTQYF.

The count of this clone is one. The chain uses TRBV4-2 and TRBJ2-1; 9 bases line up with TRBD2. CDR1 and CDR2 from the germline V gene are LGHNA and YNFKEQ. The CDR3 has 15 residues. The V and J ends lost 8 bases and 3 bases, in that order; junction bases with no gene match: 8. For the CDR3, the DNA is TGTGCCAGCGGGCTGGCGGGGGGGCGCTACAATGAGCAGTTCTTC. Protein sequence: CASGLAGGRYNEQFF.

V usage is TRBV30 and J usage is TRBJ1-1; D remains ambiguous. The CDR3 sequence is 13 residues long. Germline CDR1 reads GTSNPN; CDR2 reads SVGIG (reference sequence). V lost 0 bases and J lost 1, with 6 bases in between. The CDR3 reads CAWSVLRNTEAFF. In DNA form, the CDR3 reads TGTGCCTGGAGTGTACTGAGGAACACTGAAGCTTTCTTT. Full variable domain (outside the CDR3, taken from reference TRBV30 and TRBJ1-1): SQTIHQWPATLVQPVGSPLSLECTVEGTSNPNLYWYRQAAGRGLQLLFYSVGIGQISSEVPQNLSASRPQDRQFILSSKKLLLSDSGFYLCAWSVLRNTEAFFGQGTRLTVV.

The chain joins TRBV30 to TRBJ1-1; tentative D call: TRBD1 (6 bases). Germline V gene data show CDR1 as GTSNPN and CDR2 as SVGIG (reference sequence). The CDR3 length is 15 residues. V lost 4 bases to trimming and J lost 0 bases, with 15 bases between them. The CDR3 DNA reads TGTGCCTGGATTAATGACAGGAGGATGAACACTGAAGCTTTCTTT. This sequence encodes CAWINDRRMNTEAFF.

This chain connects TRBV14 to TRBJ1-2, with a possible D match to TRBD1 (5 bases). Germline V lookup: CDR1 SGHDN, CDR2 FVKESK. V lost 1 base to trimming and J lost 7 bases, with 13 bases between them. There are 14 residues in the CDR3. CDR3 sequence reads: CASSQALTDLGYTF. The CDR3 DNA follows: TGTGCCAGCAGCCAAGCCTTGACAGATCTTGGCTACACCTTC.

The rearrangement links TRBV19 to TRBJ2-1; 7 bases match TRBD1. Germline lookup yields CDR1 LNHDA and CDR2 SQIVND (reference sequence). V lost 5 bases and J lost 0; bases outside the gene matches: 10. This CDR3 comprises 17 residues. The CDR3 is CASSPNRGASSYNEQFF. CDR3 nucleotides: TGTGCCAGTAGTCCGAACAGGGGAGCCAGCTCCTACAATGAGCAGTTCTTC.

For the CDR3, the DNA is TGTGCCAGCAGTTTCGGGGAGGAGGAGACCCAGTACTTC. Its protein is CASSFGEEETQYF. The chain combines TRBV12-3 or TRBV12-4 with TRBJ2-5; D perhaps matches TRBD2 (6 bases). The CDR3 is 13 amino acids. V gave up 3 bases and J gave up 5 bases, with 10 bases separating them.

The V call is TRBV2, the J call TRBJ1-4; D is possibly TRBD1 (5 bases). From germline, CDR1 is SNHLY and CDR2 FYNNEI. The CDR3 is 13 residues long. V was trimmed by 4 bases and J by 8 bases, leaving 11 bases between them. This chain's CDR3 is CASSVGPGEKLFF. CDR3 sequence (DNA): TGTGCCAGCAGTGTTGGGCCAGGGGAAAAACTGTTTTTT.

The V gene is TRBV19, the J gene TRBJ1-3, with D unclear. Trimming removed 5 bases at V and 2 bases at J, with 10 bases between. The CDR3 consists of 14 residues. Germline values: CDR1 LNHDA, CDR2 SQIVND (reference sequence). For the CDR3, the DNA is TGTGCCAGTAGTCCACCCCAGGCTGGAAACACCATATATTTT. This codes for CASSPPQAGNTIYF.

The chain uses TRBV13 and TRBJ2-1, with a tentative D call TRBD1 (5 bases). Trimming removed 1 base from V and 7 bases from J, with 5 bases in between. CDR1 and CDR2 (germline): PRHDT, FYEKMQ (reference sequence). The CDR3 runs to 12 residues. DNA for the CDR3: TGTGCCAGCAGCTTAGACAGGAATGAGCAGTTCTTC. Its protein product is CASSLDRNEQFF.